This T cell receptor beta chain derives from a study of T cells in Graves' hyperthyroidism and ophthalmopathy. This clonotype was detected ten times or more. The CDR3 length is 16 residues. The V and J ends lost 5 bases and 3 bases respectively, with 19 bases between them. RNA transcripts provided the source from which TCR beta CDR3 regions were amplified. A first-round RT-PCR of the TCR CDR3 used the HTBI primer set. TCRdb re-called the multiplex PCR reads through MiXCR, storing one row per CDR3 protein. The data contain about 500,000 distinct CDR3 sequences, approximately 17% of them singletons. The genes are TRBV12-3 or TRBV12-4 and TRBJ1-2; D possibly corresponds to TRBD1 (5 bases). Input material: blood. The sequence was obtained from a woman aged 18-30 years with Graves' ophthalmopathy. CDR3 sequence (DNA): TGTGCCAGCAGTCAAATAGAGCCAACAGGATACTATGGCTACACCTTC. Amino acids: CASSQIEPTGYYGYTF.